These 22 T cell receptor beta chains were all obtained from the same sample, sequenced in a study of OX40 agonist ivuxolimab in advanced cancers. Clones were read by immunoSEQ multiplex PCR, and TCRdb kept only the in-frame ones, dropping some. The repertoire has some 64,000 clones, roughly 90% of them found once; the top ten carry around 20%. The sample consisted of CD4+ or CD8+ T cells sorted from blood, taken in a trial of the OX40 agonist ivuxolimab. Receptors were obtained from an adult with an advanced solid tumor such as melanoma, head and neck, liver or kidney cancer.

In DNA, the CDR3 is TGTGCCATCAGTGAAACGGGGGGACCCCAAGAGACCCAGTACTTC. Its translation is CAISETGGPQETQYF. V usage is TRBV10-3 and J usage is TRBJ2-5, with 7 bases fitting TRBD2. After removal of 3 bases from V and 1 base from J, the junction contained 5 bases not matched to a gene. CDR3 size: 15 residues. Germline-derived CDR1 and CDR2 are ENHRY and SYGVKD.

This chain uses TRBV4-2 with TRBJ1-5; D may be TRBD1 (5 bases). CDR1 and CDR2 (germline): LGHNA, YNFKEQ. V was clipped by 1 base and J by 3 bases, with 10 bases between them. This CDR3 has 15 residues. The CDR3 sequence is CASSQGGLLNQPQHF. CDR3 nucleotides: TGTGCCAGCAGCCAAGGGGGACTACTCAATCAGCCCCAGCATTTT.

DNA for the CDR3: TGTGCCAGCAGTGCCGGGACAGGGTATGAAAAACTGTTTTTT. Translated, it gives CASSAGTGYEKLFF. This chain joins TRBV6-4 and TRBJ1-4; 9 nucleotides agree with TRBD1. The CDR3 covers 14 residues. The germline CDR1 and CDR2 sequences are MRHNA and SNTAGT. After removal of 4 bases from V and 6 bases from J, the junction contained 3 bases not matched to a gene.

DNA of the CDR3: TGTGCCAGCAGCATGGGACAGGAGAACACTGAAGCTTTCTTT. It codes for CASSMGQENTEAFF. The chain carries TRBV11-3 and TRBJ1-1; 8 bases are shared with TRBD1. CDR1 and CDR2 from the germline V gene are SGHNT and YENEEA. V was clipped by 5 bases and J by 1 base; unmatched bases: 3. This CDR3 has 14 residues.

This clone was seen just once. This sequence joins TRBV7-9 and TRBJ1-2; D gene uncertain. V lost 5 bases and J lost 0, with 10 bases in between. The CDR3 runs 14 residues. CDR1 is SEHNR, CDR2 FQNEAQ, per germline (reference sequence). The CDR3 DNA reads TGTGCCAGCAGCCTCTCGCAGGCTAACTATGGCTACACCTTC. Translating it yields CASSLSQANYGYTF.

The chain has TRBV7-6 and TRBJ2-3, with 11 positions matching TRBD2. Germline lookup yields CDR1 SGHVS and CDR2 FNYEAQ. V lost 5 bases to trimming and J lost 1 base; unmatched junction nucleotides: 2. The CDR3 sequence is 15 residues long. As DNA, the CDR3 is TGTGCCAGCAGCCCGACTAGCGGGGGCACAGATACGCAGTATTTT. Its translation: CASSPTSGGTDTQYF.

The rearrangement uses TRBV4-1 and TRBJ2-7; the D is unclear. Germline loops: CDR1 MGHRA, CDR2 YSYEKL. CDR3 size: 13 residues. V dropped 2 bases and J dropped 4 bases, with 9 bases sitting between them. The DNA for the CDR3 is TGCGCCAGCAGCCAACTTTCGGCTTACGAGCAGTACTTC. It is translated as CASSQLSAYEQYF.

The CDR3 sequence: CASSLFGEGGTEAFF. CDR3 coding DNA: TGTGCCAGCAGCTTATTCGGGGAGGGGGGCACTGAAGCTTTCTTT. V is TRBV13 and J is TRBJ1-1, with D maybe TRBD1 (6 bases). Germline CDR1 PRHDT, CDR2 FYEKMQ (reference sequence). The CDR3 has 15 amino acids. Trimming pared 2 bases from V and 4 bases from J, leaving 14 bases between.

The chain combines TRBV9 with TRBJ1-2, with D uncertain. The V end was cut by 3 bases, the J end by 4 bases, with 10 bases between. The CDR3 covers 13 residues. CDR1 is SGDLS, CDR2 YYNGEE, per germline. CDR3 in amino acids: CASSDRNAYGYTF. DNA for the CDR3: TGTGCCAGCAGCGACCGGAACGCCTATGGCTACACCTTC. Together with reference TRBV9 and TRBJ1-2, the CDR3 gives the full variable domain: DSGVTQTPKHLITATGQRVTLRCSPRSGDLSVYWYQQSLDQGLQFLIQYYNGEERAKGNILERFSAQQFPDLHSELNLSSLELGDSALYFCASSDRNAYGYTFGSGTRLTVV.

V gene TRBV7-9 combines with J gene TRBJ2-5; perhaps TRBD2 as D (5 bases). From germline, CDR1 is SEHNR and CDR2 FQNEAQ (reference sequence). V was trimmed by 1 base and J by 2 bases, leaving 8 bases between them. The CDR3 loop spans 14 amino acids. The CDR3 reads CASSLGLAQETQYF. The CDR3 DNA is TGTGCCAGCAGCTTAGGTCTAGCTCAAGAGACCCAGTACTTC.

The J gene is TRBJ1-2, the V gene TRBV6-1, with TRBD1 as a possible D gene (6 bases). V lost 10 bases to trimming and J lost 3 bases, with 15 bases between them. The CDR3 runs to 13 residues. The germline gives CDR1 MNHNS, CDR2 SASEGT. The CDR3 region has the DNA TGTGCCACCCGGGGGGCATCTCACTATGGCTACACCTTC. Its protein product is CATRGASHYGYTF.

This chain links TRBV6-1 with TRBJ2-5, with a weak D call TRBD2 (5 bases). The CDR3 is 15 amino acids. Trimming stripped 6 bases from V and 3 bases from J, with 17 bases between. The V gene's germline CDR1 is MNHNS and CDR2 SASEGT. The CDR3 loop is CASRTRTEVEETQYF. The CDR3 nucleotides are TGTGCCAGCAGAACTAGGACTGAGGTCGAAGAGACCCAGTACTTC.

The chain is built from TRBV5-1 and TRBJ1-1; D not resolved. The V gene lost 4 bases and the J gene lost 3 bases, with 13 bases spanning the gap. CDR3 length equals 14 residues. The V gene's germline CDR1 is SGHRS and CDR2 YFSETQ. CDR3 sequence reads: CASSTYPGDTEAFF. CDR3 nucleotides: TGCGCCAGCAGCACCTACCCCGGGGACACTGAAGCTTTCTTT.

V gene TRBV28 combines with J gene TRBJ2-7; unclear D gene. The V end lost 3 bases, the J end lost 1 base, and 13 bases lay between the germline ends. CDR1 is MDHEN, CDR2 SYDVKM, per germline. The CDR3 consists of 15 residues. CDR3 protein: CASSLRSRFSYEQYF. The CDR3 region has the DNA TGTGCCAGCAGTTTGAGGAGCCGGTTTTCCTACGAGCAGTACTTC.

The chain links TRBV13 to TRBJ2-6; D is possibly TRBD1 or TRBD2 (5 bases each). Trimming stripped 6 bases from V and 2 bases from J, with 11 bases between. The germline CDR1 and CDR2 sequences are PRHDT and FYEKMQ (reference sequence). This CDR3 comprises 15 residues. CDR3 amino acids: CASSPRGAGANVLTF. The CDR3 region has the DNA TGTGCCAGCAGTCCTCGAGGGGCTGGGGCCAACGTCCTGACTTTC.

This clone is judged medium-sized. The chain employs TRBV6-6 and TRBJ2-2; tentatively, D is TRBD1 or TRBD2 (5 bases each). V was trimmed by 5 bases and J by 3 bases, leaving 13 bases between them. There are 15 residues in the CDR3. The germline V gene has CDR1 MNHNY and CDR2 SVGAGI (reference sequence). For the CDR3, the DNA is TGTGCCAGCAGTGGCCGGGACGGGGACACCGGGGAGCTGTTTTTT. Amino acids: CASSGRDGDTGELFF.

The V gene is TRBV10-1, the J gene TRBJ2-7, with D unclear. V was shortened by 3 bases and J by 2 bases, with 8 bases between the two germline ends. This CDR3 region has 13 residues. Germline CDR1 is WNHNN and CDR2 is SYGVQD (reference sequence). The CDR3 DNA reads as TGCGCCAGCAGTGACCACTTAGCCTACGAGCAGTACTTC. Translating gives CASSDHLAYEQYF.

The gene calls are TRBV6-1 and TRBJ2-1, with 11 bases lining up with TRBD2. Looked up from germline, CDR1 is MNHNS and CDR2 is SASEGT. V lost 8 bases to trimming and J lost 2 bases; unmatched junction nucleotides: 2. The CDR3 covers 14 residues. Written as DNA, the CDR3 is TGTGCCAGCCTTAGCGGGGGGGCCTACAATGAGCAGTTCTTC. This translates into CASLSGGAYNEQFF.

V and J are TRBV7-7 and TRBJ2-1, with 7 positions matching TRBD1. The J segment lost 0 bases and the V segment lost 1 base, leaving 3 bases of the junction unmatched. The CDR3 runs to 16 residues. Germline lookup yields CDR1 SSHAT and CDR2 FNYEAQ (reference sequence). The CDR3 sequence: CASSLGDSSSYNEQFF. In DNA, the CDR3 is TGTGCCAGCAGCTTAGGGGACAGTAGCTCCTACAATGAGCAGTTCTTC.

V usage is TRBV7-9 and J usage is TRBJ2-7; possible D gene TRBD1, 6 bases. This CDR3 region has 14 residues. V lost 5 bases to trimming and J lost 1 base, with 12 bases between them. The germline V gene encodes CDR1 SEHNR and CDR2 FQNEAQ (reference sequence). The CDR3 DNA follows: TGTGCCAGCAGCAGGACAGATTCTTCCTACGAGCAGTACTTC. It is translated as CASSRTDSSYEQYF.

The chain recombines TRBV5-4 with TRBJ1-1; no clear D. The CDR3 consists of 12 residues. CDR1 is SGHNT and CDR2 is YYREEE in the germline V gene (reference sequence). The ends were cut back, 3 bases at V and 0 bases at J, with 3 bases in the middle. For the CDR3, the DNA is TGTGCCAGCAGCTCCATGAACACTGAAGCTTTCTTT. Encoded protein: CASSSMNTEAFF.

The V gene is TRBV7-9, the J gene TRBJ2-3; TRBD2 matches at 8 bases. V lost 0 bases and J lost 6; bases outside the gene matches: 14. Germline CDR1 SEHNR, CDR2 FQNEAQ (reference sequence). The CDR3 totals 18 residues. CDR3 DNA sequence: TGTGCCAGCAGCTTAGCCATGGCTAGCGGGTCCCTAGCGGATACGCAGTATTTT. This encodes CASSLAMASGSLADTQYF.